This TCR beta chain was obtained from a study of T cell clonality in common variable immunodeficiency. Regarding the study as a whole: Common variable immunodeficiency TCR beta sequences reportedly had fewer deletions and N-nucleotide insertions.

The CDR3 sequence is 13 residues long. V lost 2 bases to trimming and J lost 3 bases; unmatched junction nucleotides: 3. Germline V lookup: CDR1 DFQATT, CDR2 SNEGSKA (reference sequence). Replacement immunoglobulin had been given to every CVID subject for at least one year. Some clones are missing from TCRdb's copy, which holds only in-frame ones; the method was immunoSEQ multiplex PCR. The sample yields about 12,000 clones, without any singletons. This clone was detected many times. What it recognizes is unknown. The read stops 3 residues short of the end of the CDR3; the missing end is completed from the germline J gene.

The chain links TRBV20-1 to TRBJ1-2, with TRBD1 matching 7 bases. The receptor was derived from a human donor with common variable immunodeficiency. Sequences were obtained from peripheral blood mononuclear cells. The part of the CDR3 DNA that was read is TGCAGTGCTAGATGGGACAGCGACTATGGC. It encodes CSARWDSDYG. The whole CDR3 sequence is CSARWDSDYGYTF.